This TCR beta chain was identified in a study of T-cell reconstitution after alpha-beta-depleted transplantation in children (dated by TCRdb to the mid-2010s). Some background on the complete study: The study quantitatively tracked T-cell immune reconstitution after TCRalphabeta/CD19-depleted allogeneic hematopoietic cell transplantation in children using TCR repertoire profiling.

The library was prepared using PCR. For sequencing, an Illumina HiSeq 2500 was employed. TCR libraries were prepared with molecular barcoding, using unique molecular identifiers to normalize TCRbeta repertoire quantification. TCRdb ran its own pipeline on the public reads, namely fastp trimming at Q25 and MiXCR clone calling, and kept in-frame beta chains. Here each entry gathers all rows of one CDR3 protein and keeps the most common genes and DNA. This sample lists 20,000 to 25,000 distinct CDR3 sequences; under 13% were detected once. The ten largest clones take up more than 20% of the sample. The CDR3 has 15 amino acids, counting the end cysteine and phenylalanine. This entry keeps only the CDR3 DNA: 45 bases, framed from base 1. For this chain, trimming is 4 bases at the V end and 4 bases at the J end, and the number of junction bases without a gene match is 7. CDR1 and CDR2 are drawn from the germline V gene: MGHRA, YSYEKL.

This clonotype was counted at least ten times. There is no known antigen for this receptor. No clone much larger than this one lies a single base away; base qualities are absent. The sequences come from PBMCs from the stem cell graft donor, collected from the stem cell graft. The sequence derives from a human donor who donated a stem cell graft to a child with chronic granulomatous disease. The V and J genes are TRBV4-1 and TRBJ2-5, and 9 junction bases match TRBD1. The CDR3 in this case is CASSLIVGQGETQYF. The sequence in DNA is TGCGCCAGCAGCCTAATTGTGGGACAGGGAGAGACCCAGTACTTC.